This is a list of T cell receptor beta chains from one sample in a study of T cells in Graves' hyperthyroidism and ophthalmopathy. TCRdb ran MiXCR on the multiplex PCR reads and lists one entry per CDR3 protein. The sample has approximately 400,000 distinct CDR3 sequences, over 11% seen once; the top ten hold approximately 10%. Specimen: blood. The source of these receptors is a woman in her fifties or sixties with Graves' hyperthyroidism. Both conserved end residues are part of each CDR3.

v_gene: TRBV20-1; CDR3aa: CSARGQGFAIGTDTQYF
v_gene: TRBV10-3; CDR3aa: CAISGQGWETQYF
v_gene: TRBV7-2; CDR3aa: CASSGYRAIEQYF
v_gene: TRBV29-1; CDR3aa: CSVSDGPLDYGYTF
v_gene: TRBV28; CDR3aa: CASSLYRTGNTEAFF
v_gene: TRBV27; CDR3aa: CASSLFDWNNEQFF
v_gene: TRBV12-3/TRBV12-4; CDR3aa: CASSLQDRGTEAFF
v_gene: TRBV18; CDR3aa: CASSSQGGHTGELFF
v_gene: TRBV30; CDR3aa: CAWSTAGGISYEQYF
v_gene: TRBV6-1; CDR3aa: CASSWQDKNIQYF
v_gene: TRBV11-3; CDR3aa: CASSSRDRERDTQYF
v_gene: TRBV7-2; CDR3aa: CASSPGLALGNEQFF
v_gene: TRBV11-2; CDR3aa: CASSTSTETQYF
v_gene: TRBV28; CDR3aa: CASREGQGNQPQHF
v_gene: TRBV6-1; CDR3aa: CASSEPSQGSTEAFF
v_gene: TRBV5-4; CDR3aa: CASSLAWATGELFF
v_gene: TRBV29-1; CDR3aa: CSVVGQPLGGYTF
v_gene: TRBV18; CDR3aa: CASSPDSDEQYF
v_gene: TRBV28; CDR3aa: CASSPRTSGSFTDTQYF
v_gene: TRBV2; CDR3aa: CASSVRVNEQYF
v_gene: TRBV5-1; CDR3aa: CASSQTRDRGEKLFF
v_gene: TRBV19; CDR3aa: CASSMGYQPQHF
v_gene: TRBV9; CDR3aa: CASSVEGAGETQYF
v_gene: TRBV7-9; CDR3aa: CASSLAVTGYGYTF
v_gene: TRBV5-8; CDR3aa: CASSLAREYGYTF
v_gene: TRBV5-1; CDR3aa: CASSLAQPNTYEQYF
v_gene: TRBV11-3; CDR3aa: CASSFSGTGGTEAFF
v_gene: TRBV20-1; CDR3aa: CSAVPIQDNYAKNIQYF
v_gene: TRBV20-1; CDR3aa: CSMEGAGDTQYF
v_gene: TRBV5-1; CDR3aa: CASSWRDRTDYTF
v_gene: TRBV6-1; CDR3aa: CASSDTGTGLNQPQHF
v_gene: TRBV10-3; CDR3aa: CAISDPPHSYEQYF
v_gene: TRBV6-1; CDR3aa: CASSEAAGRVDSNQPQHF
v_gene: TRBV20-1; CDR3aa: CSAFGTSAYEQYF
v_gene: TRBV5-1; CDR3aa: CASSPTTGVGEKLFF
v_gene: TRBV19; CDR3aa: CASSMPSQETQYF
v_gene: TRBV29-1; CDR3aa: CSVEAGGYGYTF
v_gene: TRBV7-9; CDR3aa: CASSQTSPYNEQFF
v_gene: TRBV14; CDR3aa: CASSHMPRPVGTEAFF
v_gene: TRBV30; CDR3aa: CAWRLDGQGTTYEQYF
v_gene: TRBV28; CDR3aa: CASSLTGFEQYF
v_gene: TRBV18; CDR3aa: CASSRGTSGLYSYEQYF
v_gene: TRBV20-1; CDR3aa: CSARDRTDRYEQYF
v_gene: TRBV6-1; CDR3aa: CASSAGGTGAETQYF
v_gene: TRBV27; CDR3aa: CATATSGSVGEQYF
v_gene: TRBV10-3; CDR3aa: CAIRSGTSGSDTQYF